The 22 T cell receptor beta chains in this list originate from one sample, sequenced in a study of CD8 T cells in Susac syndrome. RNA in amounts of about 0.5 to 1 ug was reverse transcribed with random hexamers. In TCRdb, the immunoSEQ multiplex PCR reads were re-called with MiXCR into one record per CDR3 protein. The table has about 140,000 distinct CDR3 sequences, just under 95% seen once; the top ten hold around 0.15%. Source material: CD4+ T cells from PBMCs. These receptors were taken from a human donor with Susac syndrome.

V usage is TRBV7-9 and J usage is TRBJ1-1; no clear D gene. Between the trimmed V and J ends, which lost 5 bases and 1 base, there was a span of 11 bases. This CDR3 has 14 residues. From germline, CDR1 is SEHNR and CDR2 FQNEAQ (reference sequence). The CDR3 DNA reads TGTGCCAGCAGCCCGTCGCTCGGGAACACTGAAGCTTTCTTT. It yields the protein CASSPSLGNTEAFF.

V usage is TRBV6-5 and J usage is TRBJ2-1; perhaps TRBD2 as D (6 bases). The length of the CDR3 is 14 residues. Germline V gene lookup returns CDR1 MNHEY and CDR2 SVGAGI. The V end was cut by 6 bases, the J end by 1 base, with 10 bases between. The CDR3 nucleotides are TGTGCCAGCAGCCGCGGGGATTCCTACAATGAGCAGTTCTTC. Its translation: CASSRGDSYNEQFF.

The rearrangement links TRBV29-1 to TRBJ2-3; 8 bases align to TRBD2. The CDR3 is 13 amino acids. V gave up 7 bases and J gave up 3 bases; unmatched junction bases: 6. From germline, CDR1 is SQVTM and CDR2 ANQGSEA. This CDR3 reads CSAAGGGTDTQYF. In DNA, the CDR3 is TGCAGCGCCGCGGGGGGTGGGACAGATACGCAGTATTTT.

The J gene is TRBJ2-7, the V gene TRBV9; TRBD1 agrees at 8 bases. Trimming took 4 bases from V and 5 from J; bases not matched to a gene: 8. Germline CDR1 SGDLS, CDR2 YYNGEE. This CDR3 has 14 residues. CDR3 DNA: TGTGCCAGCAGCAGGGGGGACAGGAGTAACGAGCAGTACTTC. As protein: CASSRGDRSNEQYF. Full variable domain (rest looked up from reference TRBV9 and TRBJ2-7): DSGVTQTPKHLITATGQRVTLRCSPRSGDLSVYWYQQSLDQGLQFLIQYYNGEERAKGNILERFSAQQFPDLHSELNLSSLELGDSALYFCASSRGDRSNEQYFGPGTRLTVT.

The genes are TRBV5-4 and TRBJ1-2; no firm D call. Germline V gene data show CDR1 as SGHNT and CDR2 as YYREEE (reference sequence). Trimming shortened V by 4 bases and J by 0 bases, and 22 bases separated the two germline ends. This CDR3 region has 18 residues. CDR3 in DNA: TGTGCCAGCAGCCCTGTCTTTATAAAGCGGGGAGCTAACTATGGCTACACCTTC. This codes for CASSPVFIKRGANYGYTF.

The rearrangement links TRBV18 to TRBJ2-7; 9 positions match TRBD2. Trimming at V came to 6 bases and at J to 2 bases, leaving 5 bases not matched to a gene. Germline CDR1 and CDR2: KGHSH and LQKENI. The CDR3 covers 14 residues. The CDR3, as DNA: TGTGCCAGCTCGAGGACTAGCGCGGCCTACGAGCAGTACTTC. It specifies CASSRTSAAYEQYF. Full variable domain (remainder filled in from reference TRBV18 and TRBJ2-7): NAGVMQNPRHLVRRRGQEARLRCSPMKGHSHVYWYRQLPEEGLKFMVYLQKENIIDESGMPKERFSAEFPKEGPSILRIQQVVRGDSAAYFCASSRTSAAYEQYFGPGTRLTVT.

The V call is TRBV2, the J call TRBJ2-7, with 7 bases fitting TRBD1. The germline V gene has CDR1 SNHLY and CDR2 FYNNEI. V lost 8 bases and J lost 2; bases outside the gene matches: 6. This CDR3 has 13 amino acids. CDR3 nucleotide sequence: TGTGCCAGCCGATACCAGGGGGCCTACGAGCAGTACTTC. Amino acids: CASRYQGAYEQYF.

In DNA form, the CDR3 reads TGTGCCAGCTCCCGAGGACAGGCCGTCAATTCACCCCTCCACTTT. Its protein is CASSRGQAVNSPLHF. This sequence joins TRBV18 and TRBJ1-6; 7 nucleotides line up with TRBD1. There are 15 residues in the CDR3. Unmatched junction bases numbered 9, after V lost 6 bases and J lost 7 bases. CDR1 and CDR2 from the germline V gene are KGHSH and LQKENI.

This chain connects TRBV20-1 to TRBJ2-4; weak D call: TRBD2 (7 bases). V lost 6 bases, J lost 6 bases, and 12 bases lay in between. The CDR3 has 12 residues. Germline V gives CDR1 DFQATT, CDR2 SNEGSKA (reference sequence). CDR3 region: CSAGGRGNIQYF. The CDR3 coding sequence is TGCAGTGCGGGGGGGCGGGGAAACATTCAGTACTTC.

This chain connects TRBV25-1 to TRBJ2-5; D is unresolved. Germline lookup yields CDR1 MGHDK and CDR2 SYGVNS. The CDR3 has 11 residues. V shed 4 bases and J shed 9 bases, with 9 bases lying between them. The CDR3 DNA reads TGTGCCAGCAGTGGGCCAACGGCCCAGTACTTC. Translated, it gives CASSGPTAQYF.

The chain is built from TRBV30 and TRBJ2-1; 10 bases are a match to TRBD2. In germline, CDR1 is GTSNPN, CDR2 SVGIG (reference sequence). CDR3 length: 15 amino acids. V shed 5 bases and J 4 bases; nucleotides not matched to a gene: 8. CDR3 residues: CAWALLAGPYNEQFF. The CDR3 DNA is TGTGCCTGGGCCTTACTAGCGGGACCTTACAATGAGCAGTTCTTC.

The chain joins TRBV10-3 to TRBJ1-3; tentative D call: TRBD1 (5 bases). Per the germline V gene, CDR1 is ENHRY and CDR2 is SYGVKD. The length of the CDR3 is 15 residues. Deletions cut 0 bases from V and 4 bases from J, with 10 bases between. Here the CDR3 DNA reads TGTGCCATCAGTGAGTCTCGGCAGGGCGGAAACACCATATATTTT. This gives the protein CAISESRQGGNTIYF.

The gene calls are TRBV15 and TRBJ1-5; 8 bases match TRBD1. The CDR3 loop spans 19 amino acids. J was trimmed by 1 base and V by 0 bases; bases with no gene match: 11. CDR1 and CDR2 from the germline V gene are LNHNV and YYDKDF (reference sequence). In nucleotides, the CDR3 is TGTGCCACCAGCAGAGATCCCTCCCGGACAGGGCCCAGCAATCAGCCCCAGCATTTT. Translated: CATSRDPSRTGPSNQPQHF.

The chain employs TRBV20-1 and TRBJ1-5; tentatively, D is TRBD1 (5 bases). Germline-derived CDR1 and CDR2 are DFQATT and SNEGSKA (reference sequence). Trimming shortened V by 1 base and J by 0 bases, and 10 bases separated the two germline ends. There are 15 residues in the CDR3. CDR3 loop: CSARGQPLSNQPQHF. In DNA, the CDR3 is TGCAGTGCTAGAGGACAGCCCCTTAGCAATCAGCCCCAGCATTTT.

The genes are TRBV20-1 and TRBJ2-1, with D possibly TRBD2 on 6 matching bases. Germline V lookup: CDR1 DFQATT, CDR2 SNEGSKA (reference sequence). This CDR3 is 15 amino acids long. V shed 6 bases and J shed 7 bases, with 22 bases lying between them. CDR3 amino acids: CSAKTPGLGANEQFF. The CDR3 region has the DNA TGCAGTGCCAAGACCCCGGGACTCGGCGCGAATGAGCAGTTCTTC.

This clonotype occurred once. V gene TRBV18 combines with J gene TRBJ2-7; 8 positions agree with TRBD2. The CDR3 extends over 14 amino acids. The ends lost 6 bases at V and 7 bases at J; junction bases unmatched: 11. Germline V gene lookup returns CDR1 KGHSH and CDR2 LQKENI. In nucleotides, the CDR3 is TGTGCCAGCTCGACGAACTTCGGGGGGGGAGAGCAGTACTTC. Translating gives CASSTNFGGGEQYF.

V is TRBV18 and J is TRBJ1-1; perhaps TRBD1 as D (6 bases). Germline CDR1 reads KGHSH; CDR2 reads LQKENI. Trimming shortened V by 8 bases and J by 7 bases, and 14 bases separated the two germline ends. The CDR3 loop spans 12 amino acids. CDR3 sequence reads: CASTDSRIEAFF. In nucleotides, the CDR3 is TGTGCCAGCACGGACAGTCGGATTGAAGCTTTCTTT.

This clonotype appeared a few times. J is TRBJ1-2 and V is TRBV5-4; weak D call: TRBD1 (5 bases). Germline CDR1 reads SGHNT; CDR2 reads YYREEE (reference sequence). V lost 0 bases to trimming and J lost 2 bases, with 11 bases between them. This CDR3 has 15 amino acids. For the CDR3, the DNA is TGTGCCAGCAGCTTGGCGGCGGGGACCAACTATGGCTACACCTTC. Protein product: CASSLAAGTNYGYTF.

V and J are TRBV18 and TRBJ2-1; possible D gene TRBD2, 5 bases. The germline V gene has CDR1 KGHSH and CDR2 LQKENI. Between the trimmed V and J ends, which lost 4 bases and 8 bases, there was a span of 12 bases. The CDR3 runs to 13 residues. CDR3 bases: TGTGCCAGCTCACGGAAGAGGGTCGATGAGCAGTTCTTC. It codes for CASSRKRVDEQFF.

This clonotype has more than one count but fewer than ten. The genes are TRBV5-4 and TRBJ1-1, with TRBD1 matching 8 bases. The CDR3 runs to 17 residues. The V segment lost 6 bases and the J segment 5 bases; nucleotides outside the gene matches: 18. Germline V gene lookup returns CDR1 SGHNT and CDR2 YYREEE (reference sequence). The CDR3 loop reads CASTRWGRGRPWTEAFF. The CDR3 coding sequence is TGTGCCAGCACCCGATGGGGCAGGGGGCGGCCATGGACTGAAGCTTTCTTT.

The gene calls are TRBV29-1 and TRBJ2-6, with 10 bases aligning to TRBD1. The germline V gene has CDR1 SQVTM and CDR2 ANQGSEA. After removal of 5 bases from V and 2 bases from J, the junction contained 6 bases not matched to a gene. CDR3 size: 16 residues. DNA of the CDR3: TGCAGCGTTCTCCGACAGGGGGCCACTGGGGCCAACGTCCTGACTTTC. This sequence encodes CSVLRQGATGANVLTF.

V gene TRBV12-3 or TRBV12-4 combines with J gene TRBJ1-3, with D possibly TRBD1 on 5 matching bases. This CDR3 contains 19 residues. Trimming pared 5 bases from V and 0 bases from J, leaving 23 bases between. The CDR3 spells CASSGLGGDGALSGNTIYF. CDR3 bases: TGTGCCAGCAGTGGCCTCGGGGGTGACGGAGCTCTCTCTGGAAACACCATATATTTT.